This T cell receptor beta chain was sequenced for a study of blood T cell repertoires in COVID-19 (dated by TCRdb to 2019 to 2021). Regarding the complete study: Samples from collaborators originated in the United States, Italy and Spain and spanned both the acute and convalescent phases of COVID-19. The material from the prospective study consisted of cDNA or gDNA derived from T cells, B-cell-depleted T cells, or PBMCs. The dataset comprised deeply sampled blood TCRbeta repertoires from subjects exposed to, actively infected with, or recovered from COVID-19. The repertoires were released in a freely available public database meant as a resource for research on the immune response to SARS-CoV-2. Samples came from the ongoing ImmuneRACE study (first 160 participants) plus 1,254 subjects from 6 global collaborators. The sample metadata nearly always contained a de-identified subject ID, COVID-19 status, age in years and sex. Where HLA class I and class II types were available, the types were taken from metadata supplied by the sample provider, not from assay-based typing.

Whole blood was collected in K2EDTA tubes by collaborating institutions according to the institutions' own protocols. For TCRbeta analysis, collaborators shipped samples as frozen whole blood, isolated PBMCs, or DNA extracted from either of those sample types. Note on this clone: There is no known antigen for this receptor. No base-level quality is on record; no much larger clone is a single base apart.

The immunoSEQ Assay, a bias-controlled multiplex PCR, was used to amplify TCRbeta CDR3 regions from genomic DNA. Per the authors' processing: Within the assay, amplification of reference gene primers was used to estimate how many nucleated cells each sample contained. Sequence reads were collapsed and filtered to measure the absolute abundance of every unique TCRbeta CDR3 rearrangement. For each sample, productive Simpson clonality was calculated by taking the square root of Simpson's diversity index across productive rearrangements. The table comes from immuneACCESS by way of TCRdb, which keeps in-frame sequences with V and J called. Part of the clones is missing from these tables; in studies checked, under half for an unresolved V gene and the rest for unknown reasons. The DNA gave D and trimming, while V, J and clone size come from that table. This sample comprises approximately 280,000 clones, about 89% of them detected only once. About 4.2% of the sample goes to the ten largest clones.

From the cysteine up to the phenylalanine, the CDR3 has a length of 16 residues. Kept here is only the CDR3 DNA, which spans 48 bases and is read in frame from base 1. CDR1 and CDR2 are drawn from the germline V gene (reference sequence): SGHNT, YYREEE. V is pruned by 4 bases and J by 4 bases, leaving 7 bases of the junction without a gene match. Points the paper makes about the study in general: How much clinical and demographic metadata was included differed by source and by participant, and the metadata was provided uncurated.

The receptor's source is a man aged 35-49 years with acute or convalescent COVID-19. Sequences were obtained from peripheral blood. The sequence joins TRBV5-4 to TRBJ2-2; TRBD1 matches 10 bases in the middle. The nucleotide sequence reads as follows: TGTGCCAGCAGCCTGGGACAGGGGAGGAGCACCGGGGAGCTGTTTTTT. It codes for CASSLGQGRSTGELFF.